Listed below are T cell receptor beta chains from one sample, sequenced in a study of T cells in Graves' hyperthyroidism and ophthalmopathy. Each CDR3 protein gets one entry after TCRdb re-called the multiplex PCR reads with MiXCR. The sample holds about 360,000 distinct CDR3 sequences, under 15% seen once. Material: blood. These TCRs come from a woman between 18 and 30 years old with Graves' hyperthyroidism. Both conserved end residues are part of each CDR3. The D gene is left open where the match is weak. A row's size may be missing; if present it is once, few, many or a size class.

.,TRBV3-1,11,TRBJ1-2,TRBD1,TGTGCCAGCAGCCTACAGGGGGTCCACACCTTC,CASSLQGVHTF
few,TRBV19,14,TRBJ1-5,.,TGTGCCAGTAGTATAGCCTGGGGGCGACAGCCCCAGCATTTT,CASSIAWGRQPQHF
few,TRBV30,14,TRBJ2-5,TRBD2,TGTGCCTGGACTACGGGGGGGCCTGGGGAGACCCAGTACTTC,CAWTTGGPGETQYF
.,TRBV5-5,17,TRBJ2-7,.,TGTGCCAGCAGCTTTATGACCACGAAATGGAACTCCTACGAGCAGTACTTC,CASSFMTTKWNSYEQYF
.,TRBV9,17,TRBJ1-6,.,TGTGCCAGCAGCTCACTCCCCCCGGCGGAGAAAGGATCACCCCTCCACTTT,CASSSLPPAEKGSPLHF
.,TRBV30,12,TRBJ2-5,.,TGTGCCTGGAGTGGGCTAGCGGAGACCCAGTACTTC,CAWSGLAETQYF
many,TRBV18,14,TRBJ1-2,TRBD1,TGTGCCAGCTCACCGGACAGGCCTGTCTATGGCTACACCTTC,CASSPDRPVYGYTF
many,TRBV12-3/TRBV12-4,14,TRBJ2-5,TRBD1,TGTGCCAGCAGCCCGGGACAGGGGAGGGAGACCCAGTACTTC,CASSPGQGRETQYF
.,TRBV2,18,TRBJ2-1,TRBD2,TGTGCCAGCAGTGAACTAGCGGGGGGGCCGAGCTCCTACAATGAGCAGTTCTTC,CASSELAGGPSSYNEQFF
many,TRBV12-3/TRBV12-4,10,TRBJ2-3,.,TGTACCAAGGTCCCAGATACGCAGTATTTT,CTKVPDTQYF
many,TRBV20-1,16,TRBJ2-1,TRBD2,TGCAGTGCCCCCATGGCCCAGCGGGGGGGTTACAATGAGCAGTTCTTC,CSAPMAQRGGYNEQFF
many,TRBV6-1,16,TRBJ1-5,.,TGTGCCAGCAGTGCTCCCCCAGGGAGCTACAATCAGCCCCAGCATTTT,CASSAPPGSYNQPQHF
many,TRBV7-2,15,TRBJ1-5,TRBD1,TGTGCCAGCAGCCTTCAGGGGGCCCGGGGTCAGCCCCAGCATTTT,CASSLQGARGQPQHF
many,TRBV6-2/TRBV6-3,16,TRBJ2-1,TRBD1,TGTGCCAGCAGCCCCTCGGAGGGACAGGGAATCTATGAGCAGTTCTTC,CASSPSEGQGIYEQFF
once,TRBV7-2,14,TRBJ2-5,.,TGTGCCAGCAGCTTAAGGGCTAGGGACGAGACCCAGTACTTC,CASSLRARDETQYF
few,TRBV6-1,15,TRBJ2-7,.,TGTGCCAGCATCGCCCGGTTAGGTCTCTCCTACGAGCAGTACTTC,CASIARLGLSYEQYF
many,TRBV27,16,TRBJ2-3,.,TGTGCCAGCAGTTCGACCGGGACCACCCTCGCAGATACGCAGTATTTT,CASSSTGTTLADTQYF
many,TRBV5-1,15,TRBJ1-1,.,TGTGCCAGCAGCTTGGCCCAAGGTTATAGCGGTGAAGCTTTCTTT,CASSLAQGYSGEAFF
few,TRBV12-3/TRBV12-4,11,TRBJ1-6,.,TGTGCCAGCAGTTTACAGGGGACCCTCCACTTT,CASSLQGTLHF
.,TRBV19,15,TRBJ1-1,.,TGTGCCAGTAGTCTGACCCATTCCATGAACACTGAAGCTTTCTTT,CASSLTHSMNTEAFF
many,TRBV3-1,14,TRBJ1-2,.,TGTGCCAGCAGCCACGGGGGGTTTGGTCACGGCTACACCTTC,CASSHGGFGHGYTF
many,TRBV7-9,19,TRBJ1-1,.,TGTGCCAGCAGCACTAAATCGCTCAGGGGCCCCCTCACGAGTACTGAAGCTTTCTTT,CASSTKSLRGPLTSTEAFF
many,TRBV7-3,14,TRBJ2-1,.,TGTGCCAGCAGCTTAACGGGGGGCTACAATGAGCAGTTCTTC,CASSLTGGYNEQFF
many,TRBV7-9,11,TRBJ2-7,.,TGTGCCAGCAGCTTAAGTCACGAGCAGTACTTC,CASSLSHEQYF
few,TRBV2,15,TRBJ1-1,.,TGTGCCAGCAGGACGGGGTTGGGGGTCGGAACTGAAGCTTTCTTT,CASRTGLGVGTEAFF
.,TRBV6-1,13,TRBJ2-3,.,TGTGCCAGCAGTCGGACTATAGTGGATACGCAGTATTTT,CASSRTIVDTQYF
many,TRBV7-2,16,TRBJ2-3,TRBD1,TGTGCCAGCAGCCGAACCGGGACACAGGGGGCAGATACGCAGTATTTT,CASSRTGTQGADTQYF
.,TRBV9,15,TRBJ1-2,TRBD1,TGTGCCAGCAGCAGGGACAGGGGGGGTTCTCATGGCTACACCTTC,CASSRDRGGSHGYTF
many,TRBV20-1,15,TRBJ2-7,TRBD2,TGCAGTGCTAGAGTGCCCACTAGCGGGTACTACGAGCAGTACTTC,CSARVPTSGYYEQYF
many,TRBV6-1,14,TRBJ2-7,TRBD1,TGTGCCAGCAGTGGGGGGACAGGGATCTACGAGCAGTACTTC,CASSGGTGIYEQYF
many,TRBV6-1,13,TRBJ1-1,.,TGTGCCAGCACCGGGGTGAGGAACACTGAAGCTTTCTTT,CASTGVRNTEAFF
many,TRBV7-9,15,TRBJ2-1,TRBD1,TGTGCCAGCAGCACCGGGACAGCCCCAGGTGATGAGCAGTTCTTC,CASSTGTAPGDEQFF
few,TRBV11-3,15,TRBJ1-6,.,TGTGCCAGCAGCTTAGAAGCGAGAAGGAGTTCACCCCTCCACTTT,CASSLEARRSSPLHF
many,TRBV28,14,TRBJ2-6,.,TGTGCCAGCAGCCAGAGCTCTGGGGCCAACGTCCTGACTTTC,CASSQSSGANVLTF
.,TRBV28,15,TRBJ2-3,TRBD2,TGTGCCAGCAACCTTAGCGGGGGCCCCACAGATACGCAGTATTTT,CASNLSGGPTDTQYF
many,TRBV6-2/TRBV6-3,13,TRBJ2-4,.,TGTGCCAGCAGTGTGAGGGTCAAAAACATTCAGTACTTC,CASSVRVKNIQYF
many,TRBV28,15,TRBJ2-1,TRBD1,TGTGCCAGCAGTTTTAGGACAGGGGGGATGGATGAGCAGTTCTTC,CASSFRTGGMDEQFF
many,TRBV28,15,TRBJ2-7,.,TGTGCCAGCAAGTTTCGGGGGGCGGAATACTACGAGCAGTACTTC,CASKFRGAEYYEQYF
many,TRBV28,15,TRBJ1-1,.,TGTGCCAGCAGTTCCCCTAGAGGCTGGGACACTGAAGCTTTCTTT,CASSSPRGWDTEAFF
.,TRBV19,16,TRBJ2-2,.,TGTGCCAGTTACGGGGGCTGGACGGAAAACACCGGGGAGCTGTTTTTT,CASYGGWTENTGELFF
many,TRBV6-5,17,TRBJ1-1,.,TGTGCCAGCAGTTACTCCCCGAGGGCAGGGATGAACACTGAAGCTTTCTTT,CASSYSPRAGMNTEAFF
.,TRBV6-1,16,TRBJ2-3,.,TGTGCCAGCAGTGAAGGGGCGGGGGCCCCACAGGAGGCGCAGTATTTT,CASSEGAGAPQEAQYF
.,TRBV3-1,14,TRBJ2-1,.,TGTGCCAGCAGCCATTCCCCTGGGTACAATGAGCAGTTCTTC,CASSHSPGYNEQFF
many,TRBV24-1,17,TRBJ2-2,.,TGTGCCACCAGTGATTTTGGAGGGGGACGGAACACCGGGGAGCTGTTTTTT,CATSDFGGGRNTGELFF
.,TRBV19,17,TRBJ1-6,.,TGTGCCAGTAGTATATTAGTGTCAAGCTCCTATAATTCACCCCTCCACTTT,CASSILVSSSYNSPLHF
many,TRBV4-3,15,TRBJ2-1,.,TGCGCCAGCAGCCAAGGGGGTGAACAGTACAATGAGCAGTTCTTC,CASSQGGEQYNEQFF
many,TRBV10-3,18,TRBJ2-1,TRBD2,TGTGCCATCAGTGAGTCCTGGTCTAGCGGGAGGGCAAGTAATGAGCAGTTCTTC,CAISESWSSGRASNEQFF
many,TRBV11-3,16,TRBJ2-5,TRBD2,TGTGCCAGCAGCTTAGGGGGACTAGCGGTAGGAGAGACCCAGTACTTC,CASSLGGLAVGETQYF